Listed here are 31 T cell receptor beta chains from one sample, sequenced in a study of T and B cells in COVID-19 patients. Each TRB amplification used 250-500 ng of genomic DNA from blood. BIOMED2 TRB-A/B primer pools were used in multiplex TRB PCR. TCRdb passed the multiplex PCR reads through MiXCR, listing each CDR3 protein once. Among around 28,000 distinct CDR3 sequences listed, approximately 32% were seen once. Input material: blood. Source of these receptors: a human donor who had recovered from COVID-19.

The chain is built from TRBV20-1 and TRBJ2-5, with 9 bases matching TRBD2. Germline-derived CDR1 and CDR2 are DFQATT and SNEGSKA (reference sequence). The junction had 16 bases not matched to a gene; V was cut back by 4 bases and J by 1 base. The CDR3 is 18 amino acids. The CDR3: CSANTVGAGGPFQETQYF. The CDR3 region has the DNA TGCAGTGCTAATACGGTTGGGGCGGGAGGGCCATTCCAAGAGACCCAGTACTTC.

This clonotype was seen just once. J is TRBJ2-7 and V is TRBV20-1; 12 bases agree with TRBD2. The CDR3 has 14 amino acids. V shed 8 bases, J shed 3 bases, and the junction held 8 bases outside the gene matches. CDR1 is DFQATT, CDR2 SNEGSKA, per germline (reference sequence). Here the CDR3 reads CSHPPGLAGYEQYF. DNA of the CDR3: TGCAGTCATCCCCCGGGACTAGCGGGCTACGAGCAGTACTTC.

This clonotype was found a few times. The V and J genes are TRBV6-2 or TRBV6-3 and TRBJ2-2; 8 nucleotides align to TRBD2. Trimming at V came to 0 bases and at J to 5 bases, leaving 14 bases not matched to a gene. The CDR3 spans 19 residues. The germline CDR1 and CDR2 sequences are MNHEY and SVGEGT. The CDR3 is CASSYSTRKPAGDTGELFF. In nucleotides, the CDR3 is TGTGCCAGCAGTTACTCGACGAGGAAACCAGCGGGAGATACCGGGGAGCTGTTTTTT.

V usage is TRBV20-1 and J usage is TRBJ1-5, with D unresolved. The CDR3 is 13 amino acids. The germline CDR1 and CDR2 sequences are DFQATT and SNEGSKA (reference sequence). The ends were cut back, 4 bases at V and 6 bases at J, with 13 bases in the middle. The CDR3 is CSATGPGSQPQHF. In nucleotides, the CDR3 is TGCAGTGCTACCGGGCCTGGGAGTCAGCCCCAGCATTTT.

The sample holds many counts of this clonotype. The DNA for the CDR3 is TGTGCCAGTAGTCTTGACAGCCTAAATCAGCCCCAGCATTTT. Translated, it gives CASSLDSLNQPQHF. This chain uses TRBV19 with TRBJ1-5; possibly TRBD1 for D (5 bases). This CDR3 is built from 14 residues. Germline assignment: CDR1 LNHDA and CDR2 SQIVND (reference sequence). V was shortened by 5 bases and J by 4 bases, with 12 bases between the two germline ends.

This clonotype was counted between two and nine times. This rearrangement joins TRBV6-5 to TRBJ1-3; TRBD1 is a possible D gene (6 bases). CDR3 size: 15 residues. The V gene's germline CDR1 is MNHEY and CDR2 SVGAGI. The V end lost 2 bases, the J end lost 0 bases, and 8 bases lay between the germline ends. The CDR3 nucleotides are TGTGCCAGCAGTTACGGACAGTCCTCTGGAAACACCATATATTTT. This codes for CASSYGQSSGNTIYF.

As to this clonotype: It is likely a read error, because the conserved phenylalanine at the end of the CDR3 is missing. J is TRBJ2-3 and V is TRBV19, with 7 bases lining up with TRBD2. Trimming removed 5 bases from V and 3 bases from J; junction bases left unmatched: 17. CDR1 is LNHDA, CDR2 SQIVND, per germline (reference sequence). The CDR3 length is 18 residues. DNA for the CDR3: TGTGCCAGTAGTGGGGCAGAAAATTCACTAGCGCCGACAGATACGCAGTATTCT. The encoded protein is CASSGAENSLAPTDTQYS.

The genes are TRBV19 and TRBJ1-4; D perhaps matches TRBD1 (5 bases). CDR3 length: 15 amino acids. The germline V gene has CDR1 LNHDA and CDR2 SQIVND (reference sequence). Trimming stripped 1 base from V and 7 bases from J, with 13 bases between. The CDR3: CASSIGSAGVEKLFF. DNA for the CDR3: TGTGCCAGTAGTATAGGTTCCGCGGGGGTTGAAAAACTGTTTTTT. The variable domain in full, completed from reference TRBV19 and TRBJ1-4, reads DGGITQSPKYLFRKEGQNVTLSCEQNLNHDAMYWYRQDPGQGLRLIYYSQIVNDFQKGDIAEGYSVSREKKESFPLTVTSAQKNPTAFYLCASSIGSAGVEKLFFGSGTQLSVL.

This clonotype was counted only a few times. The J gene is TRBJ2-3, the V gene TRBV5-6; TRBD1 aligns across 9 bases. This CDR3 has 18 residues. Germline CDR1 is SGHDT and CDR2 is YYEEEE. V gave up 4 bases and J gave up 4 bases; unmatched junction bases: 16. The DNA for the CDR3 is TGTGCCAGCAGCGTAAGGGGACAGGGTAGGAGAGACGCAGATACGCAGTATTTT. Translation: CASSVRGQGRRDADTQYF.

Within the sample, this clonotype is medium-sized. CDR3 loop: CSVEAGREQYF. CDR3 nucleotide sequence: TGCAGCGTTGAAGCTGGGCGCGAGCAGTACTTC. The chain uses TRBV29-1 and TRBJ2-7, with D uncertain. This CDR3 has 11 amino acids. The germline CDR1 and CDR2 sequences are SQVTM and ANQGSEA. V was cut by 1 base and J by 6 bases, with 7 bases left in between.

This clonotype was found a few times. The chain has TRBV5-6 and TRBJ2-7; 7 bases map to TRBD2. J lost 2 bases, V lost 4 bases, and 9 bases had no gene match. Germline CDR1 SGHDT, CDR2 YYEEEE. The CDR3 is 15 amino acids. This CDR3 reads CASSHLAVATYEQYF. The CDR3 DNA reads as TGTGCCAGCAGCCACCTAGCGGTCGCCACCTACGAGCAGTACTTC.

The chain links TRBV30 to TRBJ2-1; unclear D gene. The CDR3 is 11 residues long. In germline, CDR1 is GTSNPN, CDR2 SVGIG (reference sequence). Trimming took 3 bases from V and 8 from J, leaving 8 bases between them. The CDR3 loop reads CAWSPGYEQFF. The CDR3 coding sequence is TGTGCCTGGAGCCCCGGCTATGAGCAGTTCTTC.

In nucleotides, the CDR3 is TGTGCCAGCAGCGCAAAGGAGTCCTACGAGCAGTACTTC. Translated: CASSAKESYEQYF. The rearrangement joins TRBV2 to TRBJ2-7; the D is unclear. Looked up from germline, CDR1 is SNHLY and CDR2 is FYNNEI. Trimming left V 6 bases short and J 1 base short, with 10 bases between. The length of the CDR3 is 13 residues.

This CDR3 reads CSVNRGNTEAFF. The CDR3 DNA reads TGCAGCGTCAACAGGGGAAACACTGAAGCTTTCTTT. This chain links TRBV29-1 with TRBJ1-1, with TRBD1 matching over 7 bases. CDR3 length: 12 residues. The germline V gene has CDR1 SQVTM and CDR2 ANQGSEA. The J segment lost 2 bases and the V segment lost 6 bases, leaving 3 bases of the junction unmatched.

The rearrangement joins TRBV28 to TRBJ2-3; D is possibly TRBD1 (5 bases). The V and J ends lost 5 bases and 6 bases respectively, with 18 bases between them. The CDR3 extends over 15 amino acids. Germline V gives CDR1 MDHEN, CDR2 SYDVKM. The CDR3 here is CASSHSSAGLDTQYF. The CDR3 nucleotides read TGTGCCAGCAGTCATAGCTCAGCAGGGCTGGATACGCAGTATTTT.

V and J are TRBV20-1 and TRBJ2-3, with 9 bases that match TRBD2. J was trimmed by 4 bases and V by 6 bases; bases with no gene match: 11. The length of the CDR3 is 15 residues. CDR1 and CDR2 from the germline V gene are DFQATT and SNEGSKA (reference sequence). The DNA of the CDR3 is TGCAGTGCCGTCCCCCTAGCGGGAAGGGCAGATACGCAGTATTTT. Amino acid sequence: CSAVPLAGRADTQYF.

V gene TRBV6-1 combines with J gene TRBJ2-3, with 7 bases aligning to TRBD2. Unmatched junction bases numbered 6, after V lost 5 bases and J lost 1 base. The CDR3 is made up of 15 amino acids. Germline V gives CDR1 MNHNS, CDR2 SASEGT. The CDR3 reads CASSFYSGGTDTQYF. CDR3 sequence (DNA): TGTGCCAGCAGTTTCTACAGCGGGGGCACAGATACGCAGTATTTT.

The chain uses TRBV20-1 and TRBJ2-2; tentative D call: TRBD2 (6 bases). The CDR3 spans 15 residues. Germline V gene data show CDR1 as DFQATT and CDR2 as SNEGSKA (reference sequence). V was trimmed by 3 bases and J by 6 bases, leaving 17 bases between them. The CDR3 DNA reads as TGCAGTGCTAGGGTGGAGGGAATGGTCGCCGGGGAGCTGTTTTTT. Translated, it gives CSARVEGMVAGELFF.

The J gene is TRBJ2-3, the V gene TRBV27; no clear D. The CDR3 sequence is 13 residues long. The V end lost 8 bases, the J end lost 6 bases, and 15 bases lay between the germline ends. From germline, CDR1 is MNHEY and CDR2 SMNVEV (reference sequence). This chain's CDR3 is CASGARRRDTQYF. CDR3 DNA sequence: TGTGCCAGCGGCGCGCGTCGACGGGATACGCAGTATTTT.

This clonotype has only a few counts. V and J are TRBV15 and TRBJ2-1; the D gene is possibly TRBD1 (5 bases). CDR3 length: 15 amino acids. In germline, CDR1 is LNHNV, CDR2 YYDKDF (reference sequence). The V end was cut by 0 bases, the J end by 10 bases, with 16 bases between. CDR3 coding DNA: TGTGCCACCAGCAGAGATTGGCTTGGGGCCGGGGAGCAGTTCTTC. It translates to CATSRDWLGAGEQFF.

The CDR3 DNA follows: TGTGCCAGCAGCCCATGGACAGGCGAAAAACTGTTTTTT. Protein sequence: CASSPWTGEKLFF. V usage is TRBV27 and J usage is TRBJ1-4, with 7 bases matching TRBD1. Unmatched junction bases numbered 6, after V lost 6 bases and J lost 8 bases. Germline V CDR1 and CDR2: MNHEY, SMNVEV (reference sequence). The CDR3 runs to 13 residues. Full variable domain (missing parts from reference TRBV27 and TRBJ1-4): EAQVTQNPRYLITVTGKKLTVTCSQNMNHEYMSWYRQDPGLGLRQIYYSMNVEVTDKGDVPEGYKVSRKEKRNFPLILESPSPNQTSLYFCASSPWTGEKLFFGSGTQLSVL.

In this sample, this clonotype turned up a few times. The V call is TRBV7-2, the J call TRBJ2-2; 9 bases line up with TRBD2. V gave up 5 bases and J gave up 5 bases; unmatched junction bases: 3. The CDR3 has 14 residues. Germline loops: CDR1 SGHTA, CDR2 FQGNSA. CDR3 loop: CASSTGLATGELFF. CDR3 coding DNA: TGTGCCAGCAGCACCGGACTAGCGACCGGGGAGCTGTTTTTT. Full variable domain (rest looked up from reference TRBV7-2 and TRBJ2-2): GAGVSQSPSNKVTEKGKDVELRCDPISGHTALYWYRQSLGQGLEFLIYFQGNSAPDKSGLPSDRFSAERTGGSVSTLTIQRTQQEDSAVYLCASSTGLATGELFFGEGSRLTVL.

The chain couples TRBV7-2 to TRBJ2-7; tentatively, D is TRBD2 (5 bases). This CDR3 has 15 amino acids. Between the trimmed V and J ends, which lost 4 bases and 4 bases, there was a span of 17 bases. Per germline, CDR1 SGHTA and CDR2 FQGNSA. This chain's CDR3 is CASSSHGEKRYEQYF. DNA of the CDR3: TGTGCCAGCAGCTCCCATGGGGAGAAGAGGTACGAGCAGTACTTC.

J is TRBJ2-7 and V is TRBV6-1; D uncertain. The CDR3 contains 14 residues. Germline values: CDR1 MNHNS, CDR2 SASEGT. V was shortened by 4 bases and J by 3 bases, with 13 bases between the two germline ends. CDR3 region: CASSGEGPDYEQYF. DNA for the CDR3: TGTGCCAGCAGTGGAGAAGGGCCAGACTACGAGCAGTACTTC.

This clonotype has at least ten counts. The J gene is TRBJ2-7, the V gene TRBV15; 9 nucleotides line up with TRBD2. Germline loops: CDR1 LNHNV, CDR2 YYDKDF (reference sequence). The CDR3 loop spans 15 amino acids. Trimming took 1 base from V and 2 from J; bases not matched to a gene: 3. CDR3 residues: CATSRVAGGPYEQYF. In DNA, the CDR3 is TGTGCCACCAGCAGAGTTGCGGGAGGGCCCTACGAGCAGTACTTC.

This clonotype was counted only a few times. The chain links TRBV13 to TRBJ2-7; D gene unclear. The V gene lost 3 bases and the J gene lost 6 bases, with 12 bases spanning the gap. Germline V lookup: CDR1 PRHDT, CDR2 FYEKMQ (reference sequence). The CDR3 is 13 amino acids. CDR3 protein: CASSFNPGGEQYF. The CDR3 DNA follows: TGTGCCAGCAGCTTTAACCCGGGTGGCGAGCAGTACTTC.

The V gene is TRBV18, the J gene TRBJ1-1; D is possibly TRBD1 (6 bases). Germline CDR1 reads KGHSH; CDR2 reads LQKENI. CDR3 length: 17 residues. Trimming stripped 4 bases from V and 0 bases from J, with 18 bases between. The CDR3 loop is CASSQRVDRIMNTEAFF. The CDR3 bases are TGTGCCAGCTCACAGAGGGTGGACAGAATCATGAACACTGAAGCTTTCTTT.

CDR3 amino acids: CASSLALKGRAFF. The CDR3 DNA reads TGTGCCAGCAGCTTGGCCCTCAAAGGGAGGGCTTTCTTT. The chain employs TRBV7-6 and TRBJ1-1; D uncertain. This CDR3 contains 13 residues. The germline V gene has CDR1 SGHVS and CDR2 FNYEAQ. V lost 3 bases and J 11 bases, leaving 16 bases between the germline ends.

The chain combines TRBV6-2 or TRBV6-3 with TRBJ2-7; TRBD1 matches at 9 bases. Germline trimming cut 7 bases from V and 5 bases from J; bases unmatched to any gene: 6. This CDR3 comprises 13 residues. Germline lookup yields CDR1 MNHEY and CDR2 SVGEGT. The CDR3 protein is CASNNRDRDEQYF. DNA for the CDR3: TGTGCCAGCAACAACCGGGACAGGGACGAGCAGTACTTC.

This sequence joins TRBV27 and TRBJ1-5; tentatively, D is TRBD1 (6 bases). Germline CDR1 reads MNHEY; CDR2 reads SMNVEV (reference sequence). The CDR3 extends over 13 amino acids. The CDR3 reads CAFEGGGNQPQHF. The CDR3 nucleotides read TGTGCTTTTGAAGGGGGAGGAAATCAGCCCCAGCATTTT.

This clonotype turned up a few times. The V and J genes are TRBV30 and TRBJ2-2; TRBD2 is a possible D gene (6 bases). The germline V and J ends were trimmed by 4 bases and 4 bases, with 13 bases remaining between them. This CDR3 contains 14 residues. Germline V gives CDR1 GTSNPN, CDR2 SVGIG (reference sequence). CDR3 amino acids: CAWTGDSATGELFF. Written as DNA, the CDR3 is TGTGCCTGGACCGGGGACTCAGCCACCGGGGAGCTGTTTTTT. Based on the CDR3 plus reference TRBV30 and TRBJ2-2, the full variable domain is SQTIHQWPATLVQPVGSPLSLECTVEGTSNPNLYWYRQAAGRGLQLLFYSVGIGQISSEVPQNLSASRPQDRQFILSSKKLLLSDSGFYLCAWTGDSATGELFFGEGSRLTVL.